This record looks at one T cell receptor (beta chain) sequence and its context. The table came from immunoSEQ multiplex PCR; TCRdb's copy has only in-frame clones and leaves some out. This sample yields fewer than 400,000 clones, of which approximately 83% are seen a single time; 2.2% belongs to the top ten. The data are from a study of blood T cell repertoires in COVID-19. At the level of the study: From T cells, B-cell-depleted T cells, or PBMCs came the material, which was cDNA or gDNA.

Trimming shortened V by 1 base and J by 9 bases, and 10 bases separated the two germline ends. CDR1 LGHDT and CDR2 YNNKEL come from the germline V gene (reference sequence). This CDR3 region has 13 residues. The chain carries TRBV3-1 (or the pseudogene TRBV3-2) and TRBJ1-5; D gene unclear. This TCR was sampled from a man aged 30 to 39 who had recovered from COVID-19. The sequencing sample was made of PBMCs or T cells enriched from blood (not recorded which). The CDR3 DNA follows: TGTGCCAGCAGCCAAGGGCGGGGTGTGCCCCAGCATTTT. Its protein product is CASSQGRGVPQHF.